Presented here are 7 T cell receptor beta chains from one specimen sequenced in a study of regulatory T cells in long-lasting Graves disease. Construction of TCR beta libraries relied on iRepertoire HTBI primers and on Arm-PCR targeting CDR3 regions. TCRdb itself ran the multiplex PCR reads through MiXCR, one entry per CDR3 protein. This sample has hundreds of thousands of distinct CDR3 sequences, with roughly 30% found just once. The time point here: persistent/refractory GD, antithyroid drugs over 5 years with positive TRAb. With RNA extracted from PBMCs as input, the TCR library was made. The sequencing here drew on peripheral blood mononuclear cells (PBMCs), taken when the disease was refractory, from a patient treated with antithyroid drugs. Receptors were obtained from a female donor with Graves disease.

V usage is TRBV10-3 and J usage is TRBJ2-7, with 9 bases fitting TRBD2. Germline-derived CDR1 and CDR2 are ENHRY and SYGVKD. The CDR3 extends over 16 amino acids. Trimming took 0 bases from V and 5 from J; bases not matched to a gene: 8. CDR3 sequence (DNA): TGTGCCATCAGTGAGTCAGTAGCGGGAGTAAGCAACGAGCAGTACTTC. Amino acid sequence: CAISESVAGVSNEQYF.

The chain has TRBV30 and TRBJ2-1, with 12 positions matching TRBD2. The CDR3 extends over 16 amino acids. The germline V gene encodes CDR1 GTSNPN and CDR2 SVGIG (reference sequence). The J segment lost 5 bases and the V segment lost 1 base, leaving 6 bases of the junction unmatched. CDR3 bases: TGTGCCTGGAGTGCCTGGACTAGCGGGACCCACAATGAGCAGTTCTTC. Translated, it gives CAWSAWTSGTHNEQFF.

The chain has TRBV2 and TRBJ2-1; 8 nucleotides agree with TRBD1. The CDR3 runs 14 residues. V lost 3 bases to trimming and J lost 4 bases; unmatched junction nucleotides: 2. The germline V gene encodes CDR1 SNHLY and CDR2 FYNNEI. This chain's CDR3 is CASSDGDRYNEQFF. The CDR3 bases are TGTGCCAGCAGTGATGGGGACAGGTACAATGAGCAGTTCTTC. Drawing the rest from reference TRBV2 and TRBJ2-1, the complete variable domain is EPEVTQTPSHQVTQMGQEVILRCVPISNHLYFYWYRQILGQKVEFLVSFYNNEISEKSEIFDDQFSVERPDGSNFTLKIRSTKLEDSAMYFCASSDGDRYNEQFFGPGTRLTVL.

V and J are TRBV5-1 and TRBJ2-7; 9 bases line up with TRBD2. The V gene's germline CDR1 is SGHRS and CDR2 YFSETQ. V lost 0 bases to trimming and J lost 3 bases; unmatched junction nucleotides: 1. The CDR3 has 14 amino acids. CDR3 loop: CASSLASGIYEQYF. In DNA, the CDR3 is TGCGCCAGCAGCTTGGCTAGCGGGATCTACGAGCAGTACTTC.

The chain employs TRBV10-3 and TRBJ2-7; 7 bases line up with TRBD1. Germline CDR1 is ENHRY and CDR2 is SYGVKD. The CDR3 loop spans 17 amino acids. V trimming: 3 bases; J trimming: 2 bases; junction bases outside the gene matches: 13. The CDR3 is CAISDPVRQGRTYEQYF. The CDR3 coding sequence is TGTGCCATCAGTGATCCCGTGCGACAGGGAAGGACCTACGAGCAGTACTTC.

This clonotype appeared a few times. This chain joins TRBV20-1 and TRBJ2-7; 13 bases are shared with TRBD2. J was trimmed by 6 bases and V by 3 bases; bases with no gene match: 8. Looked up from germline, CDR1 is DFQATT and CDR2 is SNEGSKA (reference sequence). The CDR3 covers 15 residues. The CDR3 bases are TGCAGTGCTAGGACACTAGCGGGAGGGCCTGGCGAGCAGTACTTC. Its protein is CSARTLAGGPGEQYF.

This clonotype was recorded many times. The chain carries TRBV28 and TRBJ1-2; D gene unclear. The germline CDR1 and CDR2 sequences are MDHEN and SYDVKM. CDR3 size: 15 residues. The V end lost 1 base, the J end lost 0 bases, and 9 bases lay between the germline ends. The CDR3 here is CASSLFRSPNYGYTF. CDR3 nucleotides: TGTGCCAGCAGTTTATTTCGCAGCCCTAACTATGGCTACACCTTC.